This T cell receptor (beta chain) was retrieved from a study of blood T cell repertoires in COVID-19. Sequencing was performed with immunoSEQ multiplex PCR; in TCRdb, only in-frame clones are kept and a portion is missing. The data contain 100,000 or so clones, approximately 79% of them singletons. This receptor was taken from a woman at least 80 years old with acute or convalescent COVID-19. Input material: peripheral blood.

The CDR3 here is CSASEGQGTVAYGYTF. CDR3 nucleotide sequence: TGCAGTGCTAGTGAGGGACAGGGGACTGTCGCCTATGGCTACACCTTC. The chain couples TRBV20-1 to TRBJ1-2; 10 positions match TRBD1. The V gene's germline CDR1 is DFQATT and CDR2 SNEGSKA (reference sequence). The CDR3 runs to 16 residues. The V gene end was trimmed by 3 bases and the J gene end by 4 bases; junction bases not matched to a gene: 11.